Listed here are 7 T cell receptor beta chains from one sample, sequenced in a study of blood T cell repertoires in COVID-19. Sequencing was performed with immunoSEQ multiplex PCR; in TCRdb, only in-frame clones are kept and a portion is missing. The sample shows hundreds of thousands of clones, around 80% of them seen only once. The specimen sequenced was peripheral blood. These receptors all come from a man older than 75 with acute or convalescent COVID-19.

The rearrangement uses TRBV7-2 and TRBJ2-3, with 8 bases fitting TRBD1. The CDR3 spans 13 residues. Germline V gene sequence: CDR1 SGHTA, CDR2 FQGNSA. Trimming cost V 6 bases and J 2 bases; bases outside gene matches: 1. The CDR3 DNA sequence: TGTGCCAGCAGACAGGGGGTCACAGATACGCAGTATTTT. Translation gives CASRQGVTDTQYF.

This rearrangement joins TRBV27 to TRBJ1-6, with D perhaps matching TRBD1 (6 bases). The V gene's germline CDR1 is MNHEY and CDR2 SMNVEV (reference sequence). The germline V and J ends were trimmed by 6 bases and 5 bases, with 11 bases remaining between them. The CDR3 sequence is 14 residues long. The CDR3 DNA reads as TGTGCCAGCAGCCCCCGGACAGATAATTCACCCCTCCACTTT. It translates to CASSPRTDNSPLHF.

The chain is built from TRBV9 and TRBJ2-1; TRBD1 might be the D (5 bases). V lost 0 bases to trimming and J lost 7 bases, with 11 bases between them. Germline CDR1 reads SGDLS; CDR2 reads YYNGEE. The CDR3 has 14 residues. CDR3 sequence: CASSVDQGPNEQFF. DNA of the CDR3: TGTGCCAGCAGCGTAGATCAGGGCCCAAATGAGCAGTTCTTC.

The chain recombines TRBV18 with TRBJ1-5; D is undetermined. The germline V gene has CDR1 KGHSH and CDR2 LQKENI. The length of the CDR3 is 15 residues. The V gene lost 0 bases and the J gene lost 3 bases, with 9 bases spanning the gap. CDR3 coding DNA: TGTGCCAGCTCACCACCGCACAGCTACAATCAGCCCCAGCATTTT. Protein product: CASSPPHSYNQPQHF.

This clone was counted ten times or more. V and J are TRBV28 and TRBJ2-2, with D possibly matching TRBD1 (6 bases). The CDR3 is made up of 15 amino acids. Looked up from germline, CDR1 is MDHEN and CDR2 is SYDVKM. Trimming left V 6 bases short and J 6 bases short, with 17 bases between. CDR3 loop: CASRPSQGFPGELFF. CDR3 DNA: TGTGCCAGCAGACCATCACAGGGATTTCCCGGGGAGCTGTTTTTT. Based on the CDR3 plus reference TRBV28 and TRBJ2-2, the full variable domain is DVKVTQSSRYLVKRTGEKVFLECVQDMDHENMFWYRQDPGLGLRLIYFSYDVKMKEKGDIPEGYSVSREKKERFSLILESASTNQTSMYLCASRPSQGFPGELFFGEGSRLTVL.

The rearrangement joins TRBV1 to TRBJ2-7; TRBD1, the D gene given by the table, was not confirmed from the DNA. TRBV1 is assigned pseudogene status. The CDR3 extends over 17 amino acids. The CDR3 DNA follows: TGCACCAGCAGCCAAGATAGGGGGACAGGGGCTATCGGCGAGCAGTACTTC. As protein: CTSSQDRGTGAIGEQYF.

The rearrangement links TRBV5-6 to TRBJ1-2; 10 bases line up with TRBD1. The CDR3 extends over 17 amino acids. CDR1 and CDR2 (germline): SGHDT, YYEEEE. The junction had 13 bases not matched to a gene; V was cut back by 3 bases and J by 5 bases. The CDR3 reads CASSSSDRGLAGYGYTF. As DNA, the CDR3 is TGTGCCAGCAGCTCTTCGGACAGGGGGTTGGCGGGATATGGCTACACCTTC.